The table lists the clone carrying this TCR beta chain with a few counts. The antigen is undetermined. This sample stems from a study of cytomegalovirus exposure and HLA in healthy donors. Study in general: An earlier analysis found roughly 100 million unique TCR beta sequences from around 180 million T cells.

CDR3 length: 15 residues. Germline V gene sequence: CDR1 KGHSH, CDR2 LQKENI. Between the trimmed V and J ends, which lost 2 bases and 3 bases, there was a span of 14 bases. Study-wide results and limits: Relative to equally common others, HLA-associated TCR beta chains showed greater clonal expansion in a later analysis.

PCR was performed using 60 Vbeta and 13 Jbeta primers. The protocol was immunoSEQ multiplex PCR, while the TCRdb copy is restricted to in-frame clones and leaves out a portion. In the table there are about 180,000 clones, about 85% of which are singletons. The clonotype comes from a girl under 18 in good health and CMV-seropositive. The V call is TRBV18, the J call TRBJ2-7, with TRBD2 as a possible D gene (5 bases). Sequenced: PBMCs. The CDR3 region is CASSPYTERSYEQYF. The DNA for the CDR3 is TGTGCCAGCTCACCATATACCGAGCGGAGCTACGAGCAGTACTTC.